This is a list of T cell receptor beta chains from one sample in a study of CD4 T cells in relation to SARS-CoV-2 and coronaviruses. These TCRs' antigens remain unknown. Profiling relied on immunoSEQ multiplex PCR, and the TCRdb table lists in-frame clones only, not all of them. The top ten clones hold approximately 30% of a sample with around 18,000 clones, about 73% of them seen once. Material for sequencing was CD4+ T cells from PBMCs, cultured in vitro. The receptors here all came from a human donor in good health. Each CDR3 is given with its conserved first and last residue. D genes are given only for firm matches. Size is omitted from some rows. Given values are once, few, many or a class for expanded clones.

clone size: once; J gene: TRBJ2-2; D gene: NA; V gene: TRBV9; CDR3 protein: CASSVDTGELFF; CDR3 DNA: TGTGCCAGCAGCGTGGACACCGGGGAGCTGTTTTTT
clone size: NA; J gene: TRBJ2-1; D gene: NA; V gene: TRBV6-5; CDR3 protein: CASRLGLNNEQFF; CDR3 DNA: TGTGCCAGCAGACTGGGACTTAACAATGAGCAGTTCTTC
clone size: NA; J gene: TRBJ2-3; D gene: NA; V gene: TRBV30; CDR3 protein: CAWSGRDTQYF; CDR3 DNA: TGTGCCTGGAGTGGAAGAGATACGCAGTATTTT
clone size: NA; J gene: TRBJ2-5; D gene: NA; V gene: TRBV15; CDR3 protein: CATSRDPGETQYF; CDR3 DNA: TGTGCCACCAGCAGAGATCCGGGGGAGACCCAGTACTTC
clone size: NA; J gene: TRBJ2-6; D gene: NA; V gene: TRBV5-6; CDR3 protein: CASSLGTAHHSGANVLTF; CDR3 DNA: TGTGCCAGCAGCTTGGGGACTGCCCACCACTCTGGGGCCAACGTCCTGACTTTC
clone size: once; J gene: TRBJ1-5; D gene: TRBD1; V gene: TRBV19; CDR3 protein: CASADREGQPQHF; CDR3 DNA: TGTGCCAGCGCCGACAGGGAAGGTCAGCCCCAGCATTTT
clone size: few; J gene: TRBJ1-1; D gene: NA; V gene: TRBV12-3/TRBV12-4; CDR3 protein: CASSRQSNTEAFF; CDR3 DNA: TGTGCCAGCAGTCGGCAGTCGAACACTGAAGCTTTCTTT
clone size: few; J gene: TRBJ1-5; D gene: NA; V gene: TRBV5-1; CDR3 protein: CASSLRGLSNQPQHF; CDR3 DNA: TGCGCCAGCAGCCTGCGGGGGCTTAGCAATCAGCCCCAGCATTTT
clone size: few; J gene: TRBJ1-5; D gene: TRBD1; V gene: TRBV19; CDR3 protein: CASRDSPYSNQPQHF; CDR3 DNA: TGTGCCAGTCGGGACAGCCCGTATAGCAATCAGCCCCAGCATTTT
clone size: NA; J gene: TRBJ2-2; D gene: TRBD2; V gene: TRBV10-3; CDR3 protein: CAISDRLAGVPGELFF; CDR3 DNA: TGTGCCATCAGTGACCGACTAGCGGGAGTTCCCGGGGAGCTGTTTTTT
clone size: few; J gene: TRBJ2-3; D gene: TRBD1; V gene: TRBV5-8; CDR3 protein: CASSLGQGFGDTQYF; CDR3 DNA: TGTGCCAGCAGCTTGGGACAGGGTTTCGGAGATACGCAGTATTTT
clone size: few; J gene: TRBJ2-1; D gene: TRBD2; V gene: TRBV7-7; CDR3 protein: CASSLSPAGRYNEQFF; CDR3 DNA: TGTGCCAGCAGCTTATCCCCAGCGGGACGTTATAATGAGCAGTTCTTC
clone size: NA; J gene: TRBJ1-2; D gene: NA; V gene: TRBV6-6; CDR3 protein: CASSRGVGDGYGYTF; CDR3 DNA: TGTGCCAGCAGCCGGGGGGTGGGAGACGGCTATGGCTACACCTTC